The clone carrying this T cell receptor (beta chain) was counted once. These data come from a study of shared clonotypes between healthy human individuals. Study-wide context: The plates for each donor numbered three CD4 naive, three CD4 memory, two CD8 naive and one CD8 memory.

This CDR3 region has 15 residues. Trimming took off 6 bases at V and 0 bases at J, with 14 bases between the two ends. Germline loops: CDR1 SGHVS, CDR2 FQNEAQ. Using immunoSEQ multiplex PCR, the repertoire was profiled, and TCRdb retains in-frame clones only, with some absent. The sample holds over 850,000 clones, around 78% seen once. Sequenced material: memory CD4+ T cells from PBMCs. The subset was: CD45RA-negative fraction. This TCR derives from a man aged 18 to 29 in good health. Some clones in this sample may be carry-over from other donors' samples. V is TRBV7-8 and J is TRBJ1-1, with D perhaps matching TRBD1 (6 bases). The CDR3 region has the DNA TGTGCCAGCAGGGCTTTTAACAGGGTGAACACTGAAGCTTTCTTT. It specifies CASRAFNRVNTEAFF.